This TCR beta chain was found in a study of a mutant IDH1 vaccine in newly diagnosed glioma. As for the study in general: Treated patients, 62.5% male and roughly 38% female, averaged around 40 years of age.

The length of the CDR3 is 13 residues. Germline lookup yields CDR1 SGHVS and CDR2 FQNEAQ. The V end lost 1 base, the J end lost 2 bases, and 5 bases lay between the germline ends. Time point described: baseline, week 1 (first vaccination visit). Treatment given: pre-vaccination baseline after standard-of-care therapy. Measured with immunoSEQ multiplex PCR; TCRdb has only the in-frame clones, and not every one. The table has 70,000 to 95,000 clones, 82% seen once; the top ten hold less than 6.5%. The TCR was taken from a man aged 35-49 years with glioma. Some clones in this sample may be carry-over from other donors' samples. V gene TRBV7-8 combines with J gene TRBJ1-2, with D unresolved. The source was PBMCs, collected from a glioma patient treated with radiotherapy, temozolomide or both. The CDR3 region has the DNA TGTGCCAGCAGCTTAGAAGTAAACTATGGCTACACCTTC. It codes for CASSLEVNYGYTF.